This entry concerns a single TCR beta chain. Its antigen remains unidentified. Peripheral blood and lesional scalp punch biopsies came from alopecia areata patients. Sorting separated CD4+ and CD8+ T cells out of PBMCs. The sample comes from a study of CD8+ T cells in alopecia areata. Study-level points and caveats: Although TCR sharing was seen in mice, sharing across patients was less clear, possibly for HLA-related reasons. The study found higher clonality in lesional than normal scalp, especially in alopecia totalis/universalis.

As the sequencing template, cDNA was produced by extracting RNA and reverse transcribing it. Some clones are missing from TCRdb's copy, which holds only in-frame ones; the method was immunoSEQ multiplex PCR. The data contain over 110,000 clones, 51% of them singletons. Trimming shortened V by 0 bases and J by 2 bases, and 12 bases separated the two germline ends. CDR1 is LNHNV, CDR2 YYDKDF, per germline (reference sequence). CDR3 length equals 16 residues. The V gene is TRBV15, the J gene TRBJ2-3; possible D gene TRBD2, 5 bases. The sequence derives from a human donor with alopecia areata. Specimen: CD4+ T cells sorted from blood, collected at week 0. Here the CDR3 reads CATSRDEGENTDTQYF. CDR3 bases: TGTGCCACCAGCAGAGACGAGGGCGAGAACACAGATACGCAGTATTTT. The whole variable domain, remainder taken from reference TRBV15 and TRBJ2-3, is DAMVIQNPRYQVTQFGKPVTLSCSQTLNHNVMYWYQQKSSQAPKLLFHYYDKDFNNEADTPDNFQSRRPNTSFCFLDIRSPGLGDTAMYLCATSRDEGENTDTQYFGPGTRLTVL.